One sample yielded the 27 T cell receptor beta chains listed below, sequenced in a study of blood T cell repertoires in COVID-19. The assay was immunoSEQ multiplex PCR, and TCRdb's table has in-frame clones only and misses some. Of approximately 240,000 clones detected, almost 85% appear once; the ten largest clones hold about 4%. The material sequenced was peripheral blood. The receptors here all came from a man aged 45 to 65 with acute or convalescent COVID-19.

This chain links TRBV6-9 with TRBJ2-2, with D possibly matching TRBD2 (5 bases). Trimming removed 4 bases at V and 1 base at J, with 10 bases between. Germline V CDR1 and CDR2: MNHGY, SVAAGI. CDR3 size: 15 residues. The CDR3 bases are TGTGCCAGCAGTTGGCCCGGGGAGAACACCGGGGAGCTGTTTTTT. It is translated as CASSWPGENTGELFF.

The CDR3 sequence: CASSWAFTDTQYF. The CDR3 DNA reads as TGTGCCAGCAGTTGGGCATTCACAGATACGCAGTATTTT. The chain is built from TRBV27 and TRBJ2-3, with D uncertain. Deletions cut 4 bases from V and 2 bases from J, with 7 bases between. This CDR3 contains 13 residues. Germline CDR1 MNHEY, CDR2 SMNVEV (reference sequence).

The V call is TRBV10-3, the J call TRBJ1-3; no definite D call. Germline V gives CDR1 ENHRY, CDR2 SYGVKD. The CDR3 contains 16 residues. Trimming took 3 bases from V and 1 from J, leaving 13 bases between them. In DNA form, the CDR3 reads TGTGCCATCAGTGATTCACTCAACCTTTCTGGAAACACCATATATTTT. This encodes CAISDSLNLSGNTIYF.

This clone was observed a single time. The chain joins TRBV19 to TRBJ2-7; D gene unclear. Germline CDR1 and CDR2: LNHDA and SQIVND (reference sequence). The CDR3 is made up of 13 amino acids. V lost 3 bases, J lost 6 bases, and 12 bases lay in between. The CDR3 nucleotides read TGTGCCAGTAGTATTAAACCGCGGTCCGAGCAGTACTTC. Translating it yields CASSIKPRSEQYF.

This clone occurred once. The V gene is TRBV4-1, the J gene TRBJ1-2; possibly TRBD1 for D (6 bases). The CDR3 consists of 14 residues. The germline gives CDR1 MGHRA, CDR2 YSYEKL. Deletions cut 1 base from V and 8 bases from J, with 14 bases between. CDR3 amino acids: CASSQGTTGIGYTF. CDR3 coding DNA: TGCGCCAGCAGCCAAGGAACTACAGGGATCGGCTACACCTTC.

The genes are TRBV6-6 and TRBJ2-7, with 9 bases identical to TRBD1. The ends lost 5 bases at V and 2 bases at J; junction bases unmatched: 4. Germline lookup yields CDR1 MNHNY and CDR2 SVGAGI (reference sequence). The CDR3 length is 14 residues. The CDR3 nucleotides are TGTGCCAGCAGTGGCCGGGACAGGGCCTACGAGCAGTACTTC. This translates into CASSGRDRAYEQYF.

The chain joins TRBV5-6 to TRBJ2-5; D is possibly TRBD1 (5 bases). The CDR3 contains 17 residues. The V and J ends lost 0 bases and 5 bases respectively, with 20 bases between them. Looked up from germline, CDR1 is SGHDT and CDR2 is YYEEEE. Here the CDR3 DNA reads TGTGCCAGCAGCTTGGCCCAACTTTCATGGGGCCGGGAGACCCAGTACTTC. Amino acid sequence: CASSLAQLSWGRETQYF.

This clone has just one count. The CDR3 reads CASSLAGSGRFF. The CDR3, as DNA: TGTGCCAGCAGTTTAGCGGGTAGCGGGCGGTTCTTC. The chain joins TRBV12-3 or TRBV12-4 to TRBJ2-1; 7 bases line up with TRBD2. Losses at the gene ends were 0 bases for V and 15 bases for J; bases not matched to a gene: 5. CDR3 length: 12 amino acids.

In this sample, this clone turned up many times. The V and J genes are TRBV5-1 and TRBJ2-2, with TRBD1 matching 7 bases. The V gene's germline CDR1 is SGHRS and CDR2 YFSETQ. The CDR3 is 15 amino acids. J lost 7 bases, V lost 4 bases, and 10 bases had no gene match. The DNA for the CDR3 is TGCGCCAGCAGCATAAGACAGGGATTGTACGGGGAGCTGTTTTTT. Translation: CASSIRQGLYGELFF. Supplemented by reference TRBV5-1 and TRBJ2-2, the full variable domain reads KAGVTQTPRYLIKTRGQQVTLSCSPISGHRSVSWYQQTPGQGLQFLFEYFSETQRNKGNFPGRFSGRQFSNSRSEMNVSTLELGDSALYLCASSIRQGLYGELFFGEGSRLTVL.

This clone has only one observation. This chain links TRBV11-2 with TRBJ2-1, with D uncertain. The V end was cut by 0 bases, the J end by 3 bases, with 6 bases between. Germline CDR1 SGHAT, CDR2 FQNNGV. The CDR3 length is 14 residues. The chain's CDR3 is CASSLDPGYNEQFF. The CDR3 bases are TGTGCCAGCAGCTTAGATCCCGGCTACAATGAGCAGTTCTTC. Full variable domain (outside the CDR3, taken from reference TRBV11-2 and TRBJ2-1): EAGVAQSPRYKIIEKRQSVAFWCNPISGHATLYWYQQILGQGPKLLIQFQNNGVVDDSQLPKDRFSAERLKGVDSTLKIQPAKLEDSAVYLCASSLDPGYNEQFFGPGTRLTVL.

The rearrangement joins TRBV10-3 to TRBJ1-6, with a weak D call TRBD1 (5 bases). The V and J ends lost 3 bases and 6 bases respectively, with 24 bases between them. CDR1 is ENHRY, CDR2 SYGVKD, per germline. CDR3 length equals 19 residues. DNA of the CDR3: TGTGCCATCAGTGACTCAACCCGGGACTCCCGAAATCCTAATTCACCCCTCCACTTT. Its translation: CAISDSTRDSRNPNSPLHF.

This chain's CDR3 is CASKRGYSGNTIYF. The CDR3 coding sequence is TGTGCCAGTAAGCGTGGGTACTCTGGAAACACCATATATTTT. This sequence joins TRBV19 and TRBJ1-3; no clear D. CDR1 is LNHDA and CDR2 is SQIVND in the germline V gene (reference sequence). There are 14 residues in the CDR3. V lost 7 bases and J 0 bases, leaving 10 bases between the germline ends.

This chain links TRBV6-1 with TRBJ2-2; 13 bases are a match to TRBD2. Per germline, CDR1 MNHNS and CDR2 SASEGT. The junction had 9 bases not matched to a gene; V was cut back by 0 bases and J by 5 bases. This CDR3 region has 19 residues. CDR3 loop: CASSEAGLAGTSYTGELFF. In DNA form, the CDR3 reads TGTGCCAGCAGTGAAGCGGGACTAGCGGGAACAAGTTATACCGGGGAGCTGTTTTTT.

This clone came up once. The chain couples TRBV5-1 to TRBJ1-2; D is perhaps TRBD1 (5 bases). V was shortened by 0 bases and J by 4 bases, with 13 bases between the two germline ends. CDR3 size: 15 residues. Germline V gene sequence: CDR1 SGHRS, CDR2 YFSETQ. In DNA, the CDR3 is TGCGCCAGCAGCTTGGACCAATGGGGCGGCTATGGCTACACCTTC. Protein product: CASSLDQWGGYGYTF.

The chain couples TRBV19 to TRBJ1-2; TRBD1 matches at 9 bases. With V trimmed by 7 bases and J by 4 bases, 4 bases remained unmatched. Germline V gene data show CDR1 as LNHDA and CDR2 as SQIVND (reference sequence). This CDR3 contains 13 residues. CDR3 nucleotide sequence: TGTGCCAGTAAGGGACAGGGCATCTATGGCTACACCTTC. Protein sequence: CASKGQGIYGYTF.

The V and J genes are TRBV30 and TRBJ1-6; 9 bases are a match to TRBD1. V dropped 8 bases and J dropped 8; count of bases not matched to a gene: 10. Germline loops: CDR1 GTSNPN, CDR2 SVGIG (reference sequence). The CDR3 covers 14 residues. The CDR3 nucleotides read TGTGCCGGGAAGGGACAGGGTGGTTATTCACCCCTCCACTTT. Its protein product is CAGKGQGGYSPLHF. Full variable domain (outside the CDR3, taken from reference TRBV30 and TRBJ1-6): SQTIHQWPATLVQPVGSPLSLECTVEGTSNPNLYWYRQAAGRGLQLLFYSVGIGQISSEVPQNLSASRPQDRQFILSSKKLLLSDSGFYLCAGKGQGGYSPLHFGNGTRLTVT.

The V call is TRBV11-3, the J call TRBJ2-3; 7 positions match TRBD2. The CDR3 length is 14 residues. Germline loops: CDR1 SGHNT, CDR2 YENEEA. V trimming: 1 base; J trimming: 2 bases; junction bases outside the gene matches: 0. CDR3 loop: CASSLGLATDTQYF. CDR3 nucleotides: TGTGCCAGCAGCTTAGGACTAGCCACAGATACGCAGTATTTT.

This chain links TRBV11-2 with TRBJ2-3, with TRBD2 identical over 13 bases. Unmatched junction bases numbered 7, after V lost 5 bases and J lost 5 bases. The CDR3 is 16 residues long. From germline, CDR1 is SGHAT and CDR2 FQNNGV. The DNA of the CDR3 is TGTGCCAGCAGCCCTCGGACTAGCGGGAGAGGAGATACGCAGTATTTT. It translates to CASSPRTSGRGDTQYF. The full variable domain, its missing parts supplied by reference TRBV11-2 and TRBJ2-3, is EAGVAQSPRYKIIEKRQSVAFWCNPISGHATLYWYQQILGQGPKLLIQFQNNGVVDDSQLPKDRFSAERLKGVDSTLKIQPAKLEDSAVYLCASSPRTSGRGDTQYFGPGTRLTVL.

The count of this clone is one. The chain uses TRBV7-9 and TRBJ2-7; the match to TRBD2 covers 15 bases. J lost 7 bases, V lost 3 bases, and 10 bases had no gene match. The CDR3 consists of 17 residues. Germline CDR1 and CDR2: SEHNR and FQNEAQ (reference sequence). The CDR3: CASSFDGLAGGPGEQYF. The CDR3 nucleotides are TGTGCCAGCAGCTTCGATGGACTAGCGGGAGGGCCGGGGGAGCAGTACTTC.

Only one count was recorded for this clone. The rearrangement links TRBV10-1 to TRBJ2-3; D uncertain. Germline CDR1 reads WNHNN; CDR2 reads SYGVQD (reference sequence). The CDR3 has 13 amino acids. V shed 3 bases and J shed 7 bases, with 11 bases lying between them. CDR3 sequence reads: CASSEDLSHTQYF. The CDR3 DNA reads TGCGCCAGCAGTGAAGACTTGTCCCATACGCAGTATTTT.

This clone came up once. The rearrangement links TRBV27 to TRBJ2-7, with TRBD2 matching over 10 bases. The CDR3 length is 18 residues. V shed 1 base, J shed 2 bases, and the junction held 11 bases outside the gene matches. CDR1 is MNHEY and CDR2 is SMNVEV in the germline V gene (reference sequence). Written as DNA, the CDR3 is TGTGCCAGCAGTTTATGGGTAGCGGGAGGAAGAGGCGCCTACGAGCAGTACTTC. This translates into CASSLWVAGGRGAYEQYF.

A few counts support this clone. V is TRBV6-4 and J is TRBJ1-1; 7 nucleotides align to TRBD1. The trim removed 1 base at V and 10 bases at J, leaving 15 bases unmatched. The germline V gene has CDR1 MRHNA and CDR2 SNTAGT. The CDR3 has 16 amino acids. CDR3 amino acids: CASSDFKSGTVNAAFF. As DNA, the CDR3 is TGTGCCAGCAGTGACTTTAAATCCGGGACAGTGAATGCAGCTTTCTTT.

This clone is medium-sized. J is TRBJ2-2 and V is TRBV2; 14 bases align to TRBD2. The CDR3 is made up of 15 amino acids. The V segment lost 11 bases and the J segment 7 bases; nucleotides outside the gene matches: 9. The germline V gene encodes CDR1 SNHLY and CDR2 FYNNEI. The CDR3 is CARTGTSGRDGELFF. The DNA for the CDR3 is TGTGCCCGAACCGGGACTAGCGGGAGAGACGGGGAGCTGTTTTTT.

The chain couples TRBV7-3 to TRBJ1-1, with 10 bases matching TRBD1. The germline V gene has CDR1 SGHTA and CDR2 FQGTGA. V gave up 4 bases and J gave up 4 bases; unmatched junction bases: 6. The CDR3 has 15 residues. The CDR3 loop reads CASSSTGTGVTEAFF. CDR3 sequence (DNA): TGTGCCAGCAGCTCAACCGGGACAGGGGTCACTGAAGCTTTCTTT.

A single count supports this clone. This sequence joins TRBV18 and TRBJ1-5; no firm D call. V was cut by 0 bases and J by 6 bases, with 9 bases left in between. Germline values: CDR1 KGHSH, CDR2 LQKENI. This CDR3 region has 14 residues. For the CDR3, the DNA is TGTGCCAGCTCACCACCGGGAGGTGGTCAGCCCCAGCATTTT. Amino acid sequence: CASSPPGGGQPQHF.

The V gene is TRBV9, the J gene TRBJ1-2, with D unresolved. The CDR3 length is 15 residues. Trimming took off 0 bases at V and 4 bases at J, with 13 bases between the two ends. CDR1 is SGDLS and CDR2 is YYNGEE in the germline V gene. The CDR3 loop is CASSVAGRETYGYTF. The DNA for the CDR3 is TGTGCCAGCAGCGTAGCTGGGCGGGAGACCTATGGCTACACCTTC.

The gene calls are TRBV5-8 and TRBJ2-3; 10 bases fit TRBD2. This CDR3 spans 18 amino acids. The ends lost 0 bases at V and 7 bases at J; junction bases unmatched: 14. CDR1 is SGHTS and CDR2 is YDEGEE in the germline V gene. CDR3: CASSLAGTSGNIRYTQYF. The CDR3 nucleotides are TGTGCCAGCAGCTTGGCCGGCACTAGCGGGAATATAAGGTATACGCAGTATTTT.